The 7 T cell receptor beta chains presented below share a single source sample, sequenced in a study of blood T cell repertoires in COVID-19. Libraries were prepared by immunoSEQ multiplex PCR; TCRdb keeps only in-frame clonotypes and omits some of them. Altogether 230,000 or so clones are present, 75% to 90% being singletons, with the ten largest covering about 4.5%. Sequenced input: peripheral blood. These receptors all come from a middle-aged woman who had recovered from COVID-19.

The J gene is TRBJ2-5, the V gene TRBV6-5; 8 bases match TRBD1. CDR1 and CDR2 (germline): MNHEY, SVGAGI. The CDR3 loop spans 15 amino acids. V gave up 5 bases and J gave up 5 bases; unmatched junction bases: 10. CDR3 sequence: CASSQLTGVGETQYF. DNA of the CDR3: TGTGCCAGCAGTCAACTGACAGGGGTTGGGGAGACCCAGTACTTC.

The chain combines TRBV11-2 with TRBJ2-2; TRBD2 matches at 11 bases. The ends lost 2 bases at V and 3 bases at J; junction bases unmatched: 11. The CDR3 contains 19 residues. Looked up from germline, CDR1 is SGHAT and CDR2 is FQNNGV. Here the CDR3 DNA reads TGTGCCAGCAGCTTAAGGGCTAGCGGGGGGTTTACGCACACCGGGGAGCTGTTTTTT. This encodes CASSLRASGGFTHTGELFF. Full variable domain (outside the CDR3, taken from reference TRBV11-2 and TRBJ2-2): EAGVAQSPRYKIIEKRQSVAFWCNPISGHATLYWYQQILGQGPKLLIQFQNNGVVDDSQLPKDRFSAERLKGVDSTLKIQPAKLEDSAVYLCASSLRASGGFTHTGELFFGEGSRLTVL.

This sequence joins TRBV7-9 and TRBJ2-7, with 7 positions matching TRBD1. This CDR3 has 14 residues. Losses at the gene ends were 5 bases for V and 3 bases for J; bases not matched to a gene: 7. Germline V lookup: CDR1 SEHNR, CDR2 FQNEAQ (reference sequence). The CDR3 region has the DNA TGTGCCAGCAGCATGCCCGCAGGGGGCTACGAGCAGTACTTC. Translation gives CASSMPAGGYEQYF.

This clone has just one count. This chain uses TRBV18 with TRBJ1-3, with D tentatively TRBD1 (6 bases). Germline CDR1 KGHSH, CDR2 LQKENI. V gave up 6 bases and J gave up 0 bases, with 21 bases separating them. The CDR3 sequence is 18 residues long. CDR3 DNA: TGTGCCAGCTCCCCGAAGCTCGGGGGGCTAAACTCTGGAAACACCATATATTTT. Its protein product is CASSPKLGGLNSGNTIYF.

The chain uses TRBV11-3 and TRBJ2-4; D is perhaps TRBD2 (5 bases). Trimming pared 1 base from V and 7 bases from J, leaving 20 bases between. Germline V gene sequence: CDR1 SGHNT, CDR2 YENEEA. The CDR3 runs to 17 residues. The CDR3 DNA is TGTGCCAGCAGCTTAGGAGGGAGTGGGATTTCAGCGAACATTCAGTACTTC. This encodes CASSLGGSGISANIQYF.

The V and J genes are TRBV4-2 and TRBJ2-4; D is ambiguous. Looked up from germline, CDR1 is LGHNA and CDR2 is YNFKEQ. The V and J ends lost 0 bases and 6 bases respectively, with 12 bases between them. The CDR3 runs 15 residues. The CDR3 sequence: CASSQEISNPNIQYF. CDR3 sequence (DNA): TGTGCCAGCAGCCAAGAGATAAGCAACCCAAACATTCAGTACTTC.

This chain links TRBV29-1 with TRBJ1-1, with 7 positions matching TRBD1. Germline CDR1 is SQVTM and CDR2 is ANQGSEA. The J segment lost 4 bases and the V segment lost 6 bases, leaving 11 bases of the junction unmatched. This CDR3 has 14 amino acids. Here the CDR3 reads CSVGQPSGTTEAFF. The CDR3 DNA follows: TGCAGCGTGGGACAGCCAAGCGGAACCACTGAAGCTTTCTTT.